One sample yielded the 20 T cell receptor beta chains listed below, sequenced in a study of tumor-infiltrating lymphocytes in glioblastoma multiforme. Three nested ARM-PCR rounds with V-beta and C-beta primers built TCRB libraries. TCRdb redid the calling of the multiplex PCR reads with MiXCR, one entry per CDR3 protein. This sample has about 9,000 distinct CDR3 sequences; 74% occur once, and the top ten carry 75% to 80%. Sequenced input: brain tumor tissue. The receptors were gathered from a male donor with glioblastoma.

As to this clonotype: One junction end disagrees with the germline gene, perhaps due to a read error. V and J are TRBV11-2 and TRBJ2-1, with D perhaps TRBD1 (6 bases). This CDR3 spans 13 amino acids. Germline assignment: CDR1 SGHAT and CDR2 FQNNGV. The CDR3: CASSLGRGSDQLF. DNA of the CDR3: TGTGCCAGCAGCTTAGGTAGGGGGAGTGATCAGCTCTTC.

This clonotype is classed as large. CDR3 DNA: TGCAGCACTCGGGACGTGAGCTCCTACAATGAGCAGTTCTTC. Its translation: CSTRDVSSYNEQFF. The chain recombines TRBV29-1 with TRBJ2-1; D might be TRBD1 or TRBD2, each matching 5 bases. Trimming removed 8 bases from V and 0 bases from J, with 14 bases in between. The CDR3 is made up of 14 amino acids. Germline CDR1 is SQVTM and CDR2 is ANQGSEA.

This chain connects TRBV6-5 to TRBJ2-1; 9 bases match TRBD1. Unmatched junction bases numbered 9, after V lost 6 bases and J lost 6 bases. The length of the CDR3 is 15 residues. In germline, CDR1 is MNHEY, CDR2 SVGAGI. CDR3 bases: TGTGCCAGCAGCAGAACCGGACAGGGGCCCAATGAGCAGTTCTTC. This codes for CASSRTGQGPNEQFF.

Within the sample, this clonotype is medium-sized (0.01 to 0.1%). The V call is TRBV11-2, the J call TRBJ2-7; 12 nucleotides align to TRBD2. The CDR3 contains 11 residues. Looked up from germline, CDR1 is SGHAT and CDR2 is FQNNGV. CDR3 protein: CSSGRAYEQYF. As DNA, the CDR3 is TGTTCTAGCGGGAGGGCCTACGAGCAGTACTTC.

The rearrangement uses TRBV11-2 and TRBJ2-2, with a weak D call TRBD1 (5 bases). Trimming cost V 0 bases and J 5 bases, with 10 bases left between them. The CDR3 covers 15 residues. Germline lookup yields CDR1 SGHAT and CDR2 FQNNGV. The CDR3 coding sequence is TGTGCCAGCAGCTTAGAAAGGACAAATACCGGGGAGCTGTTTTTT. It encodes CASSLERTNTGELFF.

In the case of this clonotype: One end of the junction fails to match germline, which may point to a read error. J is TRBJ2-7 and V is TRBV7-8; no clear D. The CDR3 spans 13 residues. The V gene's germline CDR1 is SGHVS and CDR2 FQNEAQ. CDR3 residues: CASNLELFYEQYF. The DNA of the CDR3 is TGTGCCAGCAACTTAGAACTTTTCTACGAGCAGTACTTC.

V is TRBV29-1 and J is TRBJ2-5; 8 bases line up with TRBD2. With V trimmed by 4 bases and J by 2 bases, 6 bases remained unmatched. This CDR3 has 14 amino acids. Per the germline V gene, CDR1 is SQVTM and CDR2 is ANQGSEA. The CDR3: CSVVPGGGQETQYF. CDR3 nucleotide sequence: TGCAGCGTTGTTCCGGGAGGGGGACAAGAGACCCAGTACTTC.

Turning to this clonotype: The final CDR3 position lacks the conserved phenylalanine or tryptophan, pointing to a likely read error. The chain carries TRBV20-1 and TRBJ2-3; TRBD2 matches at 8 bases. This CDR3 is 20 amino acids long. Germline CDR1 and CDR2: DFQATT and SNEGSKA (reference sequence). The junction had 20 bases not matched to a gene; V was cut back by 3 bases and J by 0 bases. Here the CDR3 reads CSASRPELTGGPSSTDTQYS. For the CDR3, the DNA is TGCAGTGCTAGTCGCCCCGAACTAACGGGAGGGCCGAGTAGCACAGATACGCAGTATTCT.

The V and J genes are TRBV11-2 and TRBJ2-3; 11 bases align to TRBD2. The CDR3 totals 14 residues. V lost 3 bases to trimming and J lost 8 bases; unmatched junction nucleotides: 4. The germline V gene encodes CDR1 SGHAT and CDR2 FQNNGV. The CDR3 nucleotides are TGTGCCAGCAGCTTGGGTCTAGCGGGAGGTACGCAGTATTTT. It codes for CASSLGLAGGTQYF.

This clonotype turned up a few times. V and J are TRBV6-1 and TRBJ1-5, with D perhaps matching TRBD1 (6 bases). V lost 3 bases and J 6 bases, leaving 12 bases between the germline ends. Germline assignment: CDR1 MNHNS and CDR2 SASEGT. This CDR3 contains 14 residues. For the CDR3, the DNA is TGTGCCAGCAGTGATAGGGGGGCCGGTCAGCCCCAGCATTTT. Translated: CASSDRGAGQPQHF.

The rearrangement links TRBV6-5 to TRBJ1-2; 7 nucleotides match TRBD1. V shed 0 bases, J shed 4 bases, and the junction held 2 bases outside the gene matches. Per germline, CDR1 MNHEY and CDR2 SVGAGI. The CDR3 runs 14 residues. Written as DNA, the CDR3 is TGTGCCAGCAGTTACTCAGAGGGGGCCTATGGCTACACCTTC. Translating gives CASSYSEGAYGYTF.

Notes on this clonotype: One junction end disagrees with the germline gene, perhaps due to a read error. The chain joins TRBV11-2 to TRBJ2-2; a weak D match, TRBD2 (5 bases). CDR1 is SGHAT and CDR2 is FQNNGV in the germline V gene. The CDR3 has 20 amino acids. The CDR3 spells CASTPSFGQGLAVITGELFF. DNA of the CDR3: TGTGCCAGCACCCCCTCATTCGGCCAAGGGCTAGCTGTAATCACCGGGGAGTTGTTTTTT.

The chain combines TRBV20-1 with TRBJ2-7; 7 bases are shared with TRBD2. The V gene's germline CDR1 is DFQATT and CDR2 SNEGSKA (reference sequence). Trimming cost V 3 bases and J 1 base; bases outside gene matches: 12. This CDR3 is built from 16 residues. The CDR3 DNA sequence: TGCAGTGCTAGTGGGGGGGAAGGGTCTGAATCCTACGAGCAGTACTTC. Protein sequence: CSASGGEGSESYEQYF.

The chain carries TRBV12-3 or TRBV12-4 and TRBJ2-1; TRBD2 aligns across 7 bases. The CDR3 runs to 14 residues. V trimming: 6 bases; J trimming: 6 bases; junction bases outside the gene matches: 8. CDR3 nucleotide sequence: TGTGCCAGCAGGACTACCTCGGGGGGCAATGAGCAGTTCTTC. This codes for CASRTTSGGNEQFF.

This clonotype has only a few counts. The rearrangement links TRBV20-1 to TRBJ1-2; D ambiguous. Per germline, CDR1 DFQATT and CDR2 SNEGSKA (reference sequence). The CDR3 is 13 residues long. V lost 3 bases to trimming and J lost 5 bases, with 13 bases between them. The CDR3 DNA is TGCAGTGCTAGCGATTTTACGGAATATGGCTACACCTTC. Amino acid sequence: CSASDFTEYGYTF.

As to this clonotype: A much bigger clone sits one base away, suggesting this may be a read error. V gene TRBV11-1 combines with J gene TRBJ2-1; 11 positions match TRBD2. CDR3 length: 17 residues. Germline CDR1 SGHAT, CDR2 FQDESV (reference sequence). The CDR3 spells CSSSQLLPSGRSNEQFF. CDR3 DNA: TGTTCCAGCAGCCAATTACTACCTAGCGGGAGGTCGAATGAGCAGTTCTTC.

This clonotype ranks as large. This sequence joins TRBV29-1 and TRBJ2-5, with unresolved D. Trimming shortened V by 4 bases and J by 2 bases, and 11 bases separated the two germline ends. CDR1 and CDR2 (germline): SQVTM, ANQGSEA. The CDR3 extends over 13 amino acids. The chain's CDR3 is CSVGGPVQETQYF. CDR3 nucleotides: TGCAGCGTTGGGGGTCCGGTGCAAGAGACCCAGTACTTC.

To note about this clonotype: One end of the junction is discordant with germline, which a read error may explain. This chain joins TRBV11-3 and TRBJ1-1, with D uncertain. Germline CDR1 is SGHNT and CDR2 is YENEEA. This CDR3 contains 13 residues. CDR3 loop: CASSSHMNTEAFF. The CDR3 nucleotides are TGTGCCAGCAGCTCACATATGAACACTGAGGCTTTCTTT.

To note about this clonotype: Given a much more abundant clone one base away, this may be a read error. V usage is TRBV29-1 and J usage is TRBJ2-7; D possibly corresponds to TRBD1 (5 bases). Germline loops: CDR1 SQVTM, CDR2 ANQGSEA. V was trimmed by 2 bases and J by 0 bases, leaving 11 bases between them. CDR3 length equals 14 residues. In DNA form, the CDR3 reads TGCAGCGTTGAATTGGGGCCTAGCTCCTACGAGCAGTACTTC. This gives the protein CSVELGPSSYEQYF.

The chain is built from TRBV28 and TRBJ1-5; the D is unclear. Trimming took off 9 bases at V and 10 bases at J, with 22 bases between the two ends. The CDR3 length is 14 residues. CDR1 is MDHEN and CDR2 is SYDVKM in the germline V gene. CDR3 region: CASSLFRGSHPQHF. The DNA of the CDR3 is TGTGCCAGTAGTCTCTTCCGGGGATCTCATCCCCAGCATTTT. The full variable domain, in which reference TRBV28 and TRBJ1-5 provide the parts outside the CDR3, is DVKVTQSSRYLVKRTGEKVFLECVQDMDHENMFWYRQDPGLGLRLIYFSYDVKMKEKGDIPEGYSVSREKKERFSLILESASTNQTSMYLCASSLFRGSHPQHFGDGTRLSIL.